The clone carrying this TCR beta chain was counted many times. The antigen is unknown. Each diagnosis drew on symptoms, thyroxine, TRAb, thyroid ultrasound and orbital computed tomography findings. Each 10 ml fresh peripheral blood draw supplied the PBMCs. The sample belongs to a study of T cells in Graves' hyperthyroidism and ophthalmopathy. Study outcomes and limitations: Most thyroid clonotypes with frequency above 0.001 were detected in blood. A 13 V-J model separated ophthalmopathy from stable hyperthyroidism.

The CDR3 spans 17 residues. Germline lookup yields CDR1 SNHLY and CDR2 FYNNEI. V was pared by 2 bases and J by 0 bases, with 16 bases between. What was amplified from RNA transcripts were TCR beta CDR3 regions. HTBI primers were the set used in a first-round RT-PCR of the TCR CDR3. A single record per CDR3 protein comes from TCRdb applying MiXCR to the multiplex PCR reads. There are under 350,000 distinct CDR3 sequences in the sample; approximately 13% occur only once, and 7.9% lies in the top ten. The sample was blood. This TCR derives from a woman in her forties with Graves' hyperthyroidism. The chain recombines TRBV2 with TRBJ1-1, with D perhaps TRBD1 (6 bases). The CDR3: CASSESKEDRLNTEAFF. The DNA of the CDR3 is TGTGCCAGCAGTGAATCTAAGGAGGACAGATTGAACACTGAAGCTTTCTTT.